This T cell receptor (beta chain) was identified in a study of blood T cell repertoires in COVID-19. About the research overall: Sample material is recorded as cDNA or gDNA derived from T cells, B-cell-depleted T cells, or PBMCs.

Methods used by the authors: Researchers report that nucleated cell counts were estimated from reference gene primer amplification. The table came from immunoSEQ multiplex PCR; TCRdb's copy has only in-frame clones and leaves some out. That table gives V, J and clone size, and the DNA gave D and trimming. This table has roughly 180,000 clones, approximately 85% appearing once. This clone is categorized as medium-sized (0.01 to 0.1%). Sequencing was performed on peripheral blood. The TCR sequence derives from a woman in her forties or fifties with COVID-19, enrolled during active disease.

DNA of the CDR3: TGCGCCAGCAGCCAAGATACGGTCCAGGACAATGAGCAGTTCTTC. Amino acid sequence: CASSQDTVQDNEQFF. V gene TRBV4-3 combines with J gene TRBJ2-1; D remains unclear. CDR3 length: 15 residues. Per the germline V gene, CDR1 is LGHNA and CDR2 is YSLEER. V was trimmed by 0 bases and J by 5 bases, leaving 11 bases between them.